This is a list of T cell receptor beta chains from one sample in a study of T cells after yellow fever vaccination. One entry per CDR3 protein results from TCRdb running MiXCR on the 5' RACE reads. The sample has some 600,000 distinct CDR3 sequences, approximately 13% seen once. The material sequenced was PBMCs, taken on the day of the yellow fever booster vaccination. The receptors come from a man in his thirties or forties who received the YFV17D yellow fever vaccine. CDR3s include the opening cysteine and the closing phenylalanine or tryptophan. Fields, in order: clone size, D gene, J gene, V gene, CDR3 protein, CDR3 DNA. The D gene is left open where the match is weak. Not all rows give a size; the values are once, few, many and, for expanded clones, a class.

clone_size: few
d_call: -
j_call: TRBJ2-2
v_call: TRBV29-1
cdr3_aa: CSVRRDLNTGELFF
cdr3_nt: TGCAGCGTTCGACGAGACCTGAACACCGGGGAGCTGTTTTTT

clone_size: many
d_call: TRBD2
j_call: TRBJ2-7
v_call: TRBV29-1
cdr3_aa: CSIIAGGWTGEQYF
cdr3_nt: TGCAGCATTATAGCGGGAGGGTGGACGGGCGAGCAGTACTTC

clone_size: -
d_call: -
j_call: TRBJ2-4
v_call: TRBV19
cdr3_aa: CASSNKGRQYF
cdr3_nt: TGTGCCAGTAGTAACAAAGGCCGTCAGTACTTC

clone_size: many
d_call: -
j_call: TRBJ1-1
v_call: TRBV25-1
cdr3_aa: CASSELGFEAFF
cdr3_nt: TGTGCCAGCAGTGAACTTGGATTCGAAGCTTTCTTT

clone_size: -
d_call: -
j_call: TRBJ2-5
v_call: TRBV20-1
cdr3_aa: CSGATLGQETQYF
cdr3_nt: TGCAGTGGCGCAACCTTGGGCCAAGAGACCCAGTACTTC

clone_size: few
d_call: -
j_call: TRBJ2-7
v_call: TRBV11-2
cdr3_aa: CASSLYAGTYEQYF
cdr3_nt: TGTGCCAGCAGCTTATATGCGGGAACCTACGAGCAGTACTTC

clone_size: -
d_call: TRBD1
j_call: TRBJ2-5
v_call: TRBV12-3/TRBV12-4
cdr3_aa: CASRPGTGGTQYF
cdr3_nt: TGTGCCAGCAGACCCGGGACAGGGGGGACCCAGTACTTC

clone_size: few
d_call: TRBD1
j_call: TRBJ2-2
v_call: TRBV12-5
cdr3_aa: CASGLVLSSGQMNTGELFF
cdr3_nt: TGTGCTAGTGGTTTGGTTCTCTCGTCGGGACAGATGAACACCGGGGAGCTGTTTTTT

clone_size: few
d_call: -
j_call: TRBJ2-7
v_call: TRBV20-1
cdr3_aa: CSAASNSYEQYF
cdr3_nt: TGCAGTGCTGCCAGCAACTCCTACGAGCAGTACTTC

clone_size: many
d_call: TRBD1
j_call: TRBJ1-1
v_call: TRBV7-9
cdr3_aa: CASSSREQGATEAFF
cdr3_nt: TGTGCCAGCAGCTCCCGGGAACAGGGGGCTACTGAAGCTTTCTTT

clone_size: few
d_call: -
j_call: TRBJ2-5
v_call: TRBV7-2
cdr3_aa: CASSSHLKTGRETQYF
cdr3_nt: TGTGCCAGCAGCTCCCACCTCAAGACAGGGAGGGAGACCCAGTACTTC

clone_size: -
d_call: -
j_call: TRBJ1-1
v_call: TRBV6-1
cdr3_aa: CASRTAPYTEAFF
cdr3_nt: TGTGCCAGCAGAACCGCCCCGTACACTGAAGCTTTCTTT

clone_size: many
d_call: TRBD2
j_call: TRBJ2-1
v_call: TRBV7-2
cdr3_aa: CASRLTSGSYEQFF
cdr3_nt: TGTGCCAGCAGATTGACTAGCGGGAGCTATGAGCAGTTCTTC

clone_size: many
d_call: -
j_call: TRBJ2-1
v_call: TRBV23-1
cdr3_aa: CASSQSGGVNEQFF
cdr3_nt: TGCGCCAGCAGTCAATCGGGAGGAGTCAATGAGCAGTTCTTC

clone_size: few
d_call: -
j_call: TRBJ2-7
v_call: TRBV4-2
cdr3_aa: CASSQGGSGGEQYF
cdr3_nt: TGTGCCAGCAGCCAAGGCGGATCCGGCGGTGAGCAGTACTTC

clone_size: few
d_call: TRBD1
j_call: TRBJ1-2
v_call: TRBV27
cdr3_aa: CASSLRGQGVGGYTF
cdr3_nt: TGTGCCAGCAGCCTGAGAGGACAGGGGGTAGGCGGCTACACCTTC

clone_size: many
d_call: TRBD1
j_call: TRBJ2-7
v_call: TRBV7-6
cdr3_aa: CASSLEGQVYEQYF
cdr3_nt: TGTGCCAGCAGCTTAGAGGGACAGGTCTACGAGCAGTACTTC

clone_size: -
d_call: TRBD1
j_call: TRBJ2-3
v_call: TRBV9
cdr3_aa: CASSPWTGSTDTQYF
cdr3_nt: TGTGCCAGCAGCCCCTGGACAGGTAGCACAGATACGCAGTATTTT

clone_size: many
d_call: -
j_call: TRBJ2-5
v_call: TRBV5-1
cdr3_aa: CASSLEGSVVLETQYF
cdr3_nt: TGCGCCAGCAGCTTGGAGGGTAGCGTGGTTTTGGAGACCCAGTACTTC

clone_size: few
d_call: TRBD2
j_call: TRBJ2-5
v_call: TRBV27
cdr3_aa: CASSTSGRVTETQYF
cdr3_nt: TGTGCCAGCAGTACTAGCGGGAGGGTTACAGAGACCCAGTACTTC

clone_size: -
d_call: -
j_call: TRBJ1-2
v_call: TRBV25-1
cdr3_aa: CASNHGAGGYTF
cdr3_nt: TGTGCCAGCAACCACGGGGCTGGCGGCTACACCTTC

clone_size: -
d_call: -
j_call: TRBJ2-3
v_call: TRBV5-6
cdr3_aa: CASSSGPGTSTDTQYF
cdr3_nt: TGTGCCAGCAGCTCGGGTCCCGGTACTAGCACAGATACGCAGTATTTT

clone_size: few
d_call: -
j_call: TRBJ2-5
v_call: TRBV25-1
cdr3_aa: CASSESWRTQYF
cdr3_nt: TGTGCCAGCAGTGAATCCTGGCGGACCCAGTACTTC

clone_size: -
d_call: -
j_call: TRBJ2-2
v_call: TRBV10-2
cdr3_aa: CASRGREERASTGELFF
cdr3_nt: TGCGCCAGCAGGGGCAGGGAGGAGCGAGCGTCCACCGGGGAGCTGTTTTTT

clone_size: many
d_call: -
j_call: TRBJ2-7
v_call: TRBV7-8
cdr3_aa: CASSGVRPSYEQYF
cdr3_nt: TGTGCCAGCAGCGGGGTCCGGCCCTCCTACGAGCAGTACTTC

clone_size: -
d_call: -
j_call: TRBJ2-7
v_call: TRBV5-4
cdr3_aa: CASSPHPTTGYHEQYF
cdr3_nt: TGTGCCAGCAGCCCTCATCCTACGACAGGATACCACGAGCAGTACTTC

clone_size: few
d_call: -
j_call: TRBJ2-7
v_call: TRBV12-3/TRBV12-4
cdr3_aa: CASSFVGEQYF
cdr3_nt: TGTGCCAGCAGTTTCGTAGGTGAGCAGTACTTC

clone_size: few
d_call: TRBD2
j_call: TRBJ2-1
v_call: TRBV19
cdr3_aa: CASSTQTSAYNEQFF
cdr3_nt: TGTGCCAGTAGTACACAGACTAGCGCCTACAATGAGCAGTTCTTC